This T cell receptor (beta chain) stems from a study of T cell repertoires in cytomegalovirus infection. For the study at large: As its CMV epitopes, the study selected recently identified HLA-C-restricted and well-studied HLA-B-restricted targets. In public TCR beta signatures, there were indications of both CMV infection and matching HLA type.

This clonotype has a count of ten or more. Antigen: not known. TCRdb itself ran the reads through MiXCR, one entry per CDR3 protein. There are 450,000 to 650,000 distinct CDR3 sequences in the sample; almost 40% occur only once, and more than 40% lies in the top ten. Study-wide results and caveats: The study found HLA-C-restricted CMV-specific TCR beta clonotypes dominating the ex vivo response.

The receptor's source is a human donor in good health (CMV status not recorded). Some clones in this sample may be carry-over from other donors' samples. The sequencing used cultured PBMCs, collected from culture after CMV antigen stimulation.

The CDR3 nucleotides are TGTGCCAGCAGCCCAACAGCGGGCGGGGAGCTGTTTTTT. Translation gives CASSPTAGGELFF. V is TRBV7-2 and J is TRBJ2-2; D is perhaps TRBD2 (6 bases). Trimming pared 5 bases from V and 7 bases from J, leaving 11 bases between. The CDR3 is 13 amino acids. Germline-derived CDR1 and CDR2 are SGHTA and FQGNSA.